This TCR beta chain appears in the sequencing data of a study of CD8 T cells in Susac syndrome. The overall study: When blood was drawn, the patients with Susac syndrome were therapy-naive, on corticosteroids, or on intravenous immunoglobulin alone.

Germline values: CDR1 SGHNT, CDR2 YENEEA. Trimming took off 3 bases at V and 4 bases at J, with 12 bases between the two ends. The CDR3 loop spans 14 amino acids. RNA was extracted with the RNeasy kit, and a quantity of roughly 0.5 to 1 ug was reverse transcribed using random hexamers. Each CDR3 protein is one row after TCRdb ran MiXCR on the immunoSEQ multiplex PCR reads. There are hundreds of thousands of distinct CDR3 sequences in the sample; 94% occur only once, and 0.15% to 0.2% lies in the top ten. While CD8+ and CD4+ T cells were isolated negatively, TEMRA cells were enriched by FACS. Sequencing used CD4+ T cells from PBMCs. The TCR comes from a human donor with Susac syndrome. J is TRBJ1-1 and V is TRBV11-3; D ambiguous. The CDR3 sequence: CASSFRGWSTEAFF. CDR3 bases: TGTGCCAGCAGCTTTCGGGGTTGGAGCACTGAAGCTTTCTTT.